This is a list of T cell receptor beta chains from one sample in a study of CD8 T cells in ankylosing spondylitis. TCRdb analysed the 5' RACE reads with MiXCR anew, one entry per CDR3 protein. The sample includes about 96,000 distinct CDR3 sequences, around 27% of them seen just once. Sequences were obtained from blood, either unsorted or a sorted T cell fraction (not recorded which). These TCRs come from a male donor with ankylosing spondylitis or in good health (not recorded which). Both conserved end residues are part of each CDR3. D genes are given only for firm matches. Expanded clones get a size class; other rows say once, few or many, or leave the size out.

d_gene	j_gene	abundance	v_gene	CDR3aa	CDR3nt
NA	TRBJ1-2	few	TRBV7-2	CASSHDRQSYGYTF	TGTGCCAGCAGCCACGACCGGCAGTCCTATGGCTACACCTTC
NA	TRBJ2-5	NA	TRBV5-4	CASSLQGSAKETQYF	TGTGCCAGCAGCTTACAGGGATCGGCGAAGGAGACCCAGTACTTC
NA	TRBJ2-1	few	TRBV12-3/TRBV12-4	CASSLRLEQFF	TGTGCCAGCAGTTTACGATTGGAGCAGTTCTTC
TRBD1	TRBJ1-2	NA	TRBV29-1	CSVDRVGYGYTF	TGCAGCGTGGACAGGGTTGGCTATGGCTACACCTTC
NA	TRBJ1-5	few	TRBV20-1	CSARAGFSNQPQHF	TGCAGTGCTAGAGCGGGGTTTAGCAATCAGCCCCAGCATTTT
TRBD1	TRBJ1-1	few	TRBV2	CASSELTGGSTEAFF	TGTGCCAGCAGTGAACTGACAGGGGGGAGCACTGAAGCTTTCTTT
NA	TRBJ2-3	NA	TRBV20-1	CSADELDSTDTQYF	TGCAGTGCTGATGAACTGGATAGCACAGATACGCAGTATTTT
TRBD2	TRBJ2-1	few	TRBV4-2	CASSQDLIRTSGTHEQFF	TGTGCCAGCAGCCAAGATTTAATTAGGACTAGCGGGACCCATGAGCAGTTCTTC
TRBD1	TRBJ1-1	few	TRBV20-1	CSARGAGGVFTEAFF	TGCAGTGCTCGAGGGGCAGGGGGCGTGTTCACTGAAGCTTTCTTT
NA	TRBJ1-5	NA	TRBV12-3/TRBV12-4	CASSFSPGRLSNQPQHF	TGTGCCAGCAGTTTCTCCCCCGGGCGACTGAGCAATCAGCCCCAGCATTTT
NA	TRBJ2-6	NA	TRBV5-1	CASSLGTTTDGANVLTF	TGCGCCAGCAGCTTGGGAACTACCACGGACGGGGCCAACGTCCTGACTTTC
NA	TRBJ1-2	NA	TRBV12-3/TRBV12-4	CASSRTESGYTF	TGTGCCAGCAGTCGGACAGAGTCTGGCTACACCTTC
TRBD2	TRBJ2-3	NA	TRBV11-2	CASEIAGVSTDTQYF	TGTGCCAGCGAGATAGCGGGAGTTAGTACAGATACGCAGTATTTT
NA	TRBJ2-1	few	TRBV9	CASSVESNYNEQFF	TGTGCCAGCAGCGTAGAAAGTAACTACAATGAGCAGTTCTTC
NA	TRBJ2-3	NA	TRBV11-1	CASSLAVRLPPLTDTQYF	TGTGCCAGCAGCTTAGCAGTACGATTACCCCCGCTCACAGATACGCAGTATTTT
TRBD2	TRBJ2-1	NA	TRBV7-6	CASSPRNGRLAGLNEQFF	TGTGCCAGCAGCCCACGAAATGGAAGACTAGCGGGGCTCAATGAGCAGTTCTTC
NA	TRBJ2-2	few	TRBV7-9	CASSPQSANTGELFF	TGTGCCAGCAGCCCTCAAAGCGCGAACACCGGGGAGCTGTTTTTT
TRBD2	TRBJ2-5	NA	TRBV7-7	CASSSTPLAGEETQYF	TGTGCTAGCAGCTCAACCCCTCTAGCGGGAGAAGAGACCCAGTACTTC